This TCR beta chain derives from a study of long-term antiretroviral therapy in people with HIV. CDR1 is SGHAT and CDR2 is FQNNGV in the germline V gene. Germline trimming cut 1 base from V and 5 bases from J; bases unmatched to any gene: 2. The CDR3 runs to 15 residues. It was version v3.0 of the immunoSEQ assay that was run at survey level. Sequencing was performed with immunoSEQ multiplex PCR; in TCRdb, only in-frame clones are kept and a portion is missing. This repertoire shows roughly 10,000 clones, around 84% found once; its top ten account for 13%. The sequence derives from a man in his forties with HIV. Specimen: unsorted PBMCs, collected 1.2 years after starting antiretroviral therapy. This chain joins TRBV11-2 and TRBJ2-2; 9 bases are a match to TRBD2. This CDR3 reads CASSLGLAGTGELFF. The CDR3 coding sequence is TGTGCCAGCAGCTTAGGGCTAGCGGGGACCGGGGAGCTGTTTTTT.